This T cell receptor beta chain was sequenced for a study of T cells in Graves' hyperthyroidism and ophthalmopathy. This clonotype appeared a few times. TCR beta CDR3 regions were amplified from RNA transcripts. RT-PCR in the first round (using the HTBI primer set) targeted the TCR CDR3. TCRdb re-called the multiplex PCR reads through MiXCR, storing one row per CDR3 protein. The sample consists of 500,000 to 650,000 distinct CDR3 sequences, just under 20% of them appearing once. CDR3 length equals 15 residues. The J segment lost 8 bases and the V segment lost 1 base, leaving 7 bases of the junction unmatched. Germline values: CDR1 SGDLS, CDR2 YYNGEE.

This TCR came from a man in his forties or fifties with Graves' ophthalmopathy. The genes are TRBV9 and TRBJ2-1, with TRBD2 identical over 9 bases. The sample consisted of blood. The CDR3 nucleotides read TGTGCCAGCAGCGTATCGGGACTAGCAGGCGATGAGCAGTTCTTC. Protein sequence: CASSVSGLAGDEQFF.